This TCR beta chain was obtained from a study of shared clonotypes between healthy human individuals. Overall study results and limits: Sorted-subset samples were not fully sequenced, rarefaction indicated. Only blood underwent sampling, and tissue repertoires likely differ. An anticipated effect of sequencing depth on clonotype sharing among donors was recognized.

Naive CD8 cells lacked CD45RO and underwent positive selection for CCR7, leaving out terminally differentiated effector memory CD45RA+ cells. About this clone: Its antigen is still unknown.

Germline assignment: CDR1 LNHNV and CDR2 YYDKDF (reference sequence). There are 16 residues in the CDR3. V gave up 0 bases and J gave up 4 bases, with 13 bases separating them. Investigators spread the genomic DNA of each subset evenly over several immunoSEQ plates. Produced via immunoSEQ multiplex PCR; TCRdb's table is partial and in-frame only. Seen here are some 2 million clones, about 95% observed once, and the top ten hold around 1.1%. Sequencing used naive CD8+ T cells sorted from blood. The chain is built from TRBV15 and TRBJ1-5, with D maybe TRBD1 (6 bases). This receptor was taken from a young man in good health. CDR3 region: CATSRDRTARNQPQHF. CDR3 nucleotides: TGTGCCACCAGCAGAGATCGGACAGCTCGAAATCAGCCCCAGCATTTT.